This TCR beta chain was sequenced for a study of blood T cell repertoires in COVID-19. On the study more broadly: PBMCs, B-cell-depleted T cells, or T cells provided the cDNA or gDNA that made up the material.

Some clones are missing from TCRdb's copy, which holds only in-frame ones; the method was immunoSEQ multiplex PCR. The sample lists around 270,000 clones, 80% to 90% seen once, with roughly 4.8% in the top ten. Looked up from germline, CDR1 is MNHEY and CDR2 is SVGAGI. CDR3 length equals 13 residues. Deletions cut 4 bases from V and 6 bases from J, with 12 bases between. The sequence derives from a man aged 35-49 years with acute or convalescent COVID-19. The chain joins TRBV6-5 to TRBJ1-1; TRBD1 might be the D (6 bases). Sequenced: peripheral blood. The CDR3 nucleotides read TGTGCCAGCAGTTCGACAGGCCCTGCTGAAGCTTTCTTT. Its translation: CASSSTGPAEAFF.